Below, 20 T cell receptor beta chains from the same sample are listed, as sequenced in a study of regulatory T cells in long-lasting Graves disease. Libraries of TCR beta came from iRepertoire HTBI primers plus Arm-PCR of CDR3 regions. Via MiXCR, TCRdb re-called the multiplex PCR reads, giving one row per CDR3 protein. Of approximately 400,000 distinct CDR3 sequences listed, around 23% are singletons. Time point here: persistent/refractory GD, antithyroid drugs over 5 years with positive TRAb. Isolated PBMC RNA provided the starting material for the TCR library. This specimen was peripheral blood mononuclear cells (PBMCs), taken when the disease was refractory, from a patient treated with antithyroid drugs. Receptors were obtained from a woman aged 40-49 years with Graves disease.

This clonotype has only a few counts. This chain links TRBV5-6 with TRBJ2-5, with a weak D call TRBD2 (6 bases). V was shortened by 4 bases and J by 5 bases, with 18 bases between the two germline ends. The CDR3 length is 15 residues. Germline V gene sequence: CDR1 SGHDT, CDR2 YYEEEE. CDR3 sequence (DNA): TGTGCCAGCAGCCCGATTGGAGGGCCTGGGGAGACCCAGTACTTC. Protein product: CASSPIGGPGETQYF.

The rearrangement joins TRBV20-1 to TRBJ2-7; the match to TRBD2 covers 8 bases. CDR1 DFQATT and CDR2 SNEGSKA come from the germline V gene (reference sequence). This CDR3 spans 13 amino acids. The trim removed 7 bases at V and 5 bases at J, leaving 10 bases unmatched. CDR3 in amino acids: CSGLSLAGHEQYF. The CDR3 DNA sequence: TGCAGTGGATTGAGTCTAGCGGGTCACGAGCAGTACTTC.

V gene TRBV28 combines with J gene TRBJ2-2; the D is unclear. Germline V lookup: CDR1 MDHEN, CDR2 SYDVKM. V was shortened by 3 bases and J by 8 bases, with 37 bases between the two germline ends. CDR3 length: 22 residues. CDR3 coding DNA: TGTGCCAGCAGTTTTAGGCCAGCCAGCAGTTTTTTTATTATGGCCCCTTCGGGGGAGCTGTTTTTT. Protein: CASSFRPASSFFIMAPSGELFF.

This clonotype showed up many times. The V gene is TRBV24-1, the J gene TRBJ2-1; perhaps TRBD2 as D (5 bases). Germline V CDR1 and CDR2: KGHDR, SFDVKD. Deletions cut 9 bases from V and 5 bases from J, with 10 bases between. This CDR3 is built from 12 residues. CDR3 nucleotide sequence: TGTGCCACCGCCGGACTTAACAATGAGCAGTTCTTC. Its protein is CATAGLNNEQFF.

The V gene is TRBV6-2 or TRBV6-3, the J gene TRBJ1-1; D remains ambiguous. V lost 7 bases, J lost 2 bases, and 14 bases lay in between. Germline CDR1 and CDR2: MNHEY and SVGEGT. The CDR3 totals 14 residues. CDR3 nucleotides: TGTGCCAGCAAGGACCTGCCTCCTAACACTGAAGCTTTCTTT. Translated, it gives CASKDLPPNTEAFF.

This clonotype was recorded at least ten times. One junction end does not reproduce the germline sequence, and a read error may be involved. V gene TRBV7-8 combines with J gene TRBJ2-7; TRBD2 matches at 9 bases. The CDR3 is made up of 18 amino acids. CDR1 and CDR2 (germline): SGHVS, FQNEAQ. The CDR3 region is CASSPKGPGTSFFYGQYF. The CDR3 DNA reads TGTGCCAGCAGCCCTAAAGGTCCTGGGACTAGCTTTTTCTACGGGCAGTACTTC.

This clonotype was recorded many times. This chain uses TRBV28 with TRBJ2-5; D assignment may be TRBD1 or TRBD2 (5 bases each). The CDR3 loop spans 14 amino acids. V lost 5 bases and J lost 2, with 12 bases in between. Germline values: CDR1 MDHEN, CDR2 SYDVKM. In DNA form, the CDR3 reads TGTGCCAGCAGTCCCCGGGACGGACAAGAGACCCAGTACTTC. Protein product: CASSPRDGQETQYF. The full variable domain, in which reference TRBV28 and TRBJ2-5 provide the parts outside the CDR3, is DVKVTQSSRYLVKRTGEKVFLECVQDMDHENMFWYRQDPGLGLRLIYFSYDVKMKEKGDIPEGYSVSREKKERFSLILESASTNQTSMYLCASSPRDGQETQYFGPGTRLLVL.

This clonotype was seen many times. The chain is built from TRBV10-3 and TRBJ2-4; 13 positions match TRBD2. V lost 2 bases and J lost 4; bases outside the gene matches: 2. Per the germline V gene, CDR1 is ENHRY and CDR2 is SYGVKD. The CDR3 is made up of 16 amino acids. CDR3 loop: CAISERTSGGKNIQYF. Written as DNA, the CDR3 is TGTGCCATCAGTGAGAGGACTAGCGGGGGTAAAAACATTCAGTACTTC.

Only a few counts were recorded for this clonotype. The chain joins TRBV7-9 to TRBJ1-6; no definite D call. Germline-derived CDR1 and CDR2 are SEHNR and FQNEAQ (reference sequence). Deletions cut 0 bases from V and 11 bases from J, with 11 bases between. The CDR3 runs 14 residues. The CDR3 DNA reads TGTGCCAGCAGCTTAGCGACGGGGAACCCACCCCTCCACTTT. Its translation: CASSLATGNPPLHF.

The chain recombines TRBV10-2 with TRBJ2-5, with TRBD2 matching over 9 bases. Germline V gene sequence: CDR1 WSHSY, CDR2 SAAADI. Losses at the gene ends were 5 bases for V and 5 bases for J; bases not matched to a gene: 6. The CDR3 loop spans 14 amino acids. In DNA form, the CDR3 reads TGCGCCAGCAGTATGCTAGCGGGAACGGAGACCCAGTACTTC. Amino acid sequence: CASSMLAGTETQYF.

The rearrangement uses TRBV7-2 and TRBJ1-6; no definite D call. V dropped 4 bases and J dropped 9 bases, with 16 bases sitting between them. Germline CDR1 reads SGHTA; CDR2 reads FQGNSA. There are 15 residues in the CDR3. CDR3 in amino acids: CASSSTQFRGSPLHF. CDR3 in DNA: TGTGCCAGCAGCTCGACCCAATTCAGAGGTTCACCCCTCCACTTT.

This clonotype was seen many times. CDR3 amino acids: CASSPGTGGSNQPQHF. As DNA, the CDR3 is TGTGCCAGCAGCCCAGGGACAGGGGGCAGCAATCAGCCCCAGCATTTT. This rearrangement joins TRBV6-1 to TRBJ1-5, with 12 bases identical to TRBD1. The junction had 4 bases not matched to a gene; V was cut back by 6 bases and J by 1 base. This CDR3 has 16 amino acids. Germline loops: CDR1 MNHNS, CDR2 SASEGT.

This clonotype was found a few times. This rearrangement joins TRBV28 to TRBJ1-2, with 9 bases fitting TRBD1. Looked up from germline, CDR1 is MDHEN and CDR2 is SYDVKM. The CDR3 is 16 residues long. The V segment lost 4 bases and the J segment 13 bases; nucleotides outside the gene matches: 19. CDR3 in amino acids: CASSSPSLRTGAPLTF. The CDR3 DNA reads as TGTGCCAGCAGTTCCCCTTCTTTACGGACAGGGGCCCCCCTCACCTTC.

This clonotype has a count of ten or more. This sequence joins TRBV11-2 and TRBJ2-7; 11 bases are shared with TRBD2. Losses at the gene ends were 3 bases for V and 0 bases for J; bases not matched to a gene: 4. The CDR3 consists of 16 residues. Germline V gene data show CDR1 as SGHAT and CDR2 as FQNNGV. CDR3 sequence reads: CASSFQGLAVSYEQYF. The CDR3 DNA sequence: TGTGCCAGCAGCTTCCAGGGACTAGCGGTCTCCTACGAGCAGTACTTC.

The sample holds many counts of this clonotype. V gene TRBV20-1 combines with J gene TRBJ1-2; D is perhaps TRBD1 (5 bases). This CDR3 contains 14 residues. Trimming removed 1 base at V and 5 bases at J, with 14 bases between. Germline CDR1 DFQATT, CDR2 SNEGSKA (reference sequence). The CDR3 protein is CSARVSGRNYGYTF. Written as DNA, the CDR3 is TGCAGTGCTAGAGTGTCAGGGCGAAATTATGGCTACACCTTC.

This clonotype was seen many times. In DNA form, the CDR3 reads TGTGCCAGCAGGGCGGGTACAACTAATGAAAAACTGTTTTTT. The encoded protein is CASRAGTTNEKLFF. The chain uses TRBV12-3 or TRBV12-4 and TRBJ1-4; D gene ambiguous. This CDR3 has 14 amino acids. Trimming left V 6 bases short and J 0 bases short, with 8 bases between.

The gene calls are TRBV2 and TRBJ2-7, with D perhaps matching TRBD1 or TRBD2 (5 bases each). Germline V CDR1 and CDR2: SNHLY, FYNNEI. V lost 2 bases, J lost 2 bases, and 13 bases lay in between. This CDR3 comprises 15 residues. CDR3 protein: CASSELSGTAYEQYF. Here the CDR3 DNA reads TGTGCCAGCAGTGAATTATCAGGGACGGCCTACGAGCAGTACTTC.

The rearrangement joins TRBV5-1 to TRBJ1-1; possible D gene TRBD1, 5 bases. The germline V and J ends were trimmed by 6 bases and 1 base, with 13 bases remaining between them. Per germline, CDR1 SGHRS and CDR2 YFSETQ. This CDR3 comprises 14 residues. The CDR3 coding sequence is TGCGCCAGCAAACCGGGACGCTCGAACACTGAAGCTTTCTTT. Translating it yields CASKPGRSNTEAFF.

The CDR3 coding sequence is TGTGCCAGCAGCTCCTTTAATGGCAGGGGAAACGAAAAACTGTTTTTT. It specifies CASSSFNGRGNEKLFF. The chain uses TRBV7-9 and TRBJ1-4, with D possibly TRBD1 on 6 matching bases. Germline CDR1 is SEHNR and CDR2 is FQNEAQ (reference sequence). This CDR3 is built from 16 residues. The V end lost 4 bases, the J end lost 8 bases, and 20 bases lay between the germline ends.

This clonotype came up a few times. The rearrangement links TRBV9 to TRBJ2-7; D possibly corresponds to TRBD2 (5 bases). The CDR3 has 14 amino acids. V gave up 3 bases and J gave up 4 bases, with 14 bases separating them. Germline CDR1 and CDR2: SGDLS and YYNGEE. The CDR3, as DNA: TGTGCCAGCAGCGGTGGTGAGGGTAATTACGAGCAGTACTTC. It yields the protein CASSGGEGNYEQYF.